This T cell receptor (beta chain) was profiled in a study of TIL therapy for anti-PD-1-resistant metastatic lung cancer. Study-level background: Median tumor PD-L1 proportion score was about 6.6%.

Germline CDR1 reads SGHRS; CDR2 reads YFSETQ. The CDR3 extends over 16 amino acids. V dropped 2 bases and J dropped 6 bases, with 17 bases sitting between them. The libraries were made with immunoSEQ v3. Assay used: immunoSEQ multiplex PCR; TCRdb lists only in-frame clones, some missing. The sample lists tens of thousands of clones; under 75% were seen once. As for time point: pre-treatment sample, taken before nivolumab and TIL therapy. V gene TRBV5-1 combines with J gene TRBJ2-2, with D perhaps assigned TRBD1 or TRBD2 (5 bases each). The sequencing here drew on blood, taken at baseline. The clonotype originates from a person aged 30 to 80 with non-small cell lung cancer. CDR3 nucleotide sequence: TGCGCCAGCAGCTTCGGGACGTCCACACAATCCGGGGAGCTGTTTTTT. This sequence encodes CASSFGTSTQSGELFF.